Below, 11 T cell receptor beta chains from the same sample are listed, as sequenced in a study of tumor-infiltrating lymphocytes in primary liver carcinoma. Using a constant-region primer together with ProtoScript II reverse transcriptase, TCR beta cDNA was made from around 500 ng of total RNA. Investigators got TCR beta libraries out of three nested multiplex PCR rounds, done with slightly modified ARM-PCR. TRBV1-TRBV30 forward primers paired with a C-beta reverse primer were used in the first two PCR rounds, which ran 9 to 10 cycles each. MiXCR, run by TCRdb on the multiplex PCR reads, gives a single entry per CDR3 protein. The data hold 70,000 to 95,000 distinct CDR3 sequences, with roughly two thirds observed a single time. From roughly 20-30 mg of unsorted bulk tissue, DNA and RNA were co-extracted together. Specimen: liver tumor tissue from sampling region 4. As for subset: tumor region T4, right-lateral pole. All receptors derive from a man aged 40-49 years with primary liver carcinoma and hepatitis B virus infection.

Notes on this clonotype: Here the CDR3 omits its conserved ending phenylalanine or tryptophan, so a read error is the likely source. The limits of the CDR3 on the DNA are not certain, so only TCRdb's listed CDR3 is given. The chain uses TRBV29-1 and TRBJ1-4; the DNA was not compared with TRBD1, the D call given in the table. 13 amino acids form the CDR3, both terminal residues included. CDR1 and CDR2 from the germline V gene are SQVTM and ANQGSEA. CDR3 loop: CSVEDRPGEKLLI.

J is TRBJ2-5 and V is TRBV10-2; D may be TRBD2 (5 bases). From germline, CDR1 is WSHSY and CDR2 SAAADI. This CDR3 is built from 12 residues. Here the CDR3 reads CVIGNPNGTQYF. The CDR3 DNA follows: TGCGTCATCGGGAATCCGAACGGGACCCAGTACTTC.

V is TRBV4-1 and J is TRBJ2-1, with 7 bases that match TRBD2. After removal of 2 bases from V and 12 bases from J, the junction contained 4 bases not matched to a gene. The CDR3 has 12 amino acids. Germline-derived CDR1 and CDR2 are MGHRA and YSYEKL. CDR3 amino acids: CASSQSGGVQFF. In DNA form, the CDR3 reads TGCGCCAGCAGCCAATCGGGAGGTGTGCAGTTCTTC.

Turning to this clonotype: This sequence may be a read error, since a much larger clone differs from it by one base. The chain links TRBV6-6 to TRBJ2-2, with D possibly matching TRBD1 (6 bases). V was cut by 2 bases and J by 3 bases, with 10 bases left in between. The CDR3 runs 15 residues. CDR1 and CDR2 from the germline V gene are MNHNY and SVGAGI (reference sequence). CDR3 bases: TGTGCCAGCAGTTACCACAGGGCGGACACCGGGGAGCTGTTTTTT. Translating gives CASSYHRADTGELFF.

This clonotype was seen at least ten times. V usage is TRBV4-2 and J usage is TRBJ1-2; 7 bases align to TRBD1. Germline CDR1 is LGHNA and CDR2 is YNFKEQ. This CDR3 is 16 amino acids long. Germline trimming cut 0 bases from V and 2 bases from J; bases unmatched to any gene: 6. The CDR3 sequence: CASSQEGQGGNYGYTF. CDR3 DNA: TGTGCCAGCAGCCAAGAAGGGCAGGGGGGCAACTATGGCTACACCTTC.

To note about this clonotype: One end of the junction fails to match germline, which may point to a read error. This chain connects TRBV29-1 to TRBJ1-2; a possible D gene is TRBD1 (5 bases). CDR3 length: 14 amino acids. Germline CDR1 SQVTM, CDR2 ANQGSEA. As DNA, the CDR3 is TGCAACGTTGAGTTGAGGGGTGATAACTATGGCTACACCTTC. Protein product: CNVELRGDNYGYTF.

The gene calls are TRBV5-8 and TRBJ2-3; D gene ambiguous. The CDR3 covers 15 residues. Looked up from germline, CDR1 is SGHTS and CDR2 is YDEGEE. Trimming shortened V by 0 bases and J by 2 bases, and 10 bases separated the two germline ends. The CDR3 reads CASSLVSSYTDTQYF. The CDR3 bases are TGTGCCAGCAGCTTGGTATCGTCCTACACAGATACGCAGTATTTT. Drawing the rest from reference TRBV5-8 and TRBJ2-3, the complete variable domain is EAGVTQSPTHLIKTRGQQATLRCSPISGHTSVYWYQQALGLGLQFLLWYDEGEERNRGNFPPRFSGRQFPNYSSELNVNALELEDSALYLCASSLVSSYTDTQYFGPGTRLTVL.

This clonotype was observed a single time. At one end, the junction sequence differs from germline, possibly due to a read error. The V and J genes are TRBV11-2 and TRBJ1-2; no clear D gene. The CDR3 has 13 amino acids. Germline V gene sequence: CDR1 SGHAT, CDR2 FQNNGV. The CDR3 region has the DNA TGTGCCAGCGGCTTAGAGAGGAACTATGGCTACACTTTC. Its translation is CASGLERNYGYTF. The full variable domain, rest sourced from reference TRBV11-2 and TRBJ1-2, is EAGVAQSPRYKIIEKRQSVAFWCNPISGHATLYWYQQILGQGPKLLIQFQNNGVVDDSQLPKDRFSAERLKGVDSTLKIQPAKLEDSAVYLCASGLERNYGYTFGSGTRLTVV.

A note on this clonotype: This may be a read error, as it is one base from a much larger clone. CDR3 sequence reads: CASSPELTGGPDTQYF. Written as DNA, the CDR3 is TGTGCCAGCAGCCCGGAGCTAACGGGAGGGCCAGATACGCAGTATTTT. The rearrangement uses TRBV5-4 and TRBJ2-3; 8 positions match TRBD2. The CDR3 covers 16 residues. Germline trimming cut 4 bases from V and 4 bases from J; bases unmatched to any gene: 11. Germline assignment: CDR1 SGHNT and CDR2 YYREEE (reference sequence).

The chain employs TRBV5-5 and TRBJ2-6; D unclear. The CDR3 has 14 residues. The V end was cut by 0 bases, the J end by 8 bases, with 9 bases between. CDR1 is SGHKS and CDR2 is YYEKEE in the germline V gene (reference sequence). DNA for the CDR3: TGTGCCAGCAGCTTGGAATTGGGGACCAACGTCCTGACTTTC. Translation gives CASSLELGTNVLTF. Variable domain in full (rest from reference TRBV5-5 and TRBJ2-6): DAGVTQSPTHLIKTRGQQVTLRCSPISGHKSVSWYQQVLGQGPQFIFQYYEKEERGRGNFPDRFSARQFPNYSSELNVNALLLGDSALYLCASSLELGTNVLTFGAGSRLTVL.

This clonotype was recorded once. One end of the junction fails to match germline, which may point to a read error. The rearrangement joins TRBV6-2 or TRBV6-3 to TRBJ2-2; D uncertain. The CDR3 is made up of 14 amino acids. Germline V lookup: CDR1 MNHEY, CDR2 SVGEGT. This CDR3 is CASSKTSNTRELFF. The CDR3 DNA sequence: TGTGCCAGCAGCAAGACATCCAACACCAGGGAGCTGTTTTTT.